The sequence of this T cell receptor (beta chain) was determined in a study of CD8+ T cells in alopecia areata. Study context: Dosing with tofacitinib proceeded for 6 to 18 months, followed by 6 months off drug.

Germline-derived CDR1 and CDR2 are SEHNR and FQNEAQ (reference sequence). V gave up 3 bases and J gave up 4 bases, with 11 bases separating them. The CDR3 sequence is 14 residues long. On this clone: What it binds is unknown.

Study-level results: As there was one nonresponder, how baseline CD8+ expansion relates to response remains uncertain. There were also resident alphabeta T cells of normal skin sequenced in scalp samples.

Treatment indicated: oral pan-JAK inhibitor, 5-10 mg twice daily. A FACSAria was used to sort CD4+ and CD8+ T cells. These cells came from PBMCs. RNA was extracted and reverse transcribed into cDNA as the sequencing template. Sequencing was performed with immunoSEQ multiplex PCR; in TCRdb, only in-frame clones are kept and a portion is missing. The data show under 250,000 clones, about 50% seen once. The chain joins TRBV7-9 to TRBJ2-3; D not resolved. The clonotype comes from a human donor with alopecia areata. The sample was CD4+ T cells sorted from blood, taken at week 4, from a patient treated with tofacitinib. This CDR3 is CASSFPITADTQYF. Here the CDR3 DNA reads TGTGCCAGCAGCTTCCCAATCACCGCAGATACGCAGTATTTT. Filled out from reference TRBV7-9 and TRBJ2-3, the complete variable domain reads DTGVSQNPRHKITKRGQNVTFRCDPISEHNRLYWYRQTLGQGPEFLTYFQNEAQLEKSRLLSDRFSAERPKGSFSTLEIQRTEQGDSAMYLCASSFPITADTQYFGPGTRLTVL.